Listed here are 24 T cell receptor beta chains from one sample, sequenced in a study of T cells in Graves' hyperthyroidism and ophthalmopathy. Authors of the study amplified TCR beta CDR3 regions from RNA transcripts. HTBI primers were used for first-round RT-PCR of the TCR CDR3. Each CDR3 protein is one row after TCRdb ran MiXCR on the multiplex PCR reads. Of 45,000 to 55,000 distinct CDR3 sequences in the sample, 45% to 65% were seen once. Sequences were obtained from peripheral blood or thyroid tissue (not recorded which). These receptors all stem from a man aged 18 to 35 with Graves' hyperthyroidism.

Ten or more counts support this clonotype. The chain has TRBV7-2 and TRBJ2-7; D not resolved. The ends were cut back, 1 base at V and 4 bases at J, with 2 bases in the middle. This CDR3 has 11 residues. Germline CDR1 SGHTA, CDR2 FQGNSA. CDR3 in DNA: TGTGCCAGCAGCTTAGATTACGAGCAGTACTTC. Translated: CASSLDYEQYF.

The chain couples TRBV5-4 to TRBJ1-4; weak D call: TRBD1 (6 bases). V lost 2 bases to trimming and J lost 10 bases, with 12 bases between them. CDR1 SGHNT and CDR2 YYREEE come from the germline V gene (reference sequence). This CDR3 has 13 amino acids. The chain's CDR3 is CASSFERGGKLFF. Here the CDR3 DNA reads TGTGCCAGCAGCTTTGAGAGAGGGGGAAAACTGTTTTTT.

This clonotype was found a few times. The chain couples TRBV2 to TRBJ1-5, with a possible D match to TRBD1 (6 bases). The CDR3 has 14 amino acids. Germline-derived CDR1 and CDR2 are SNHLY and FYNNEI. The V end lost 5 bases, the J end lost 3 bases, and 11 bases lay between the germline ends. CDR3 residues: CASSLDRVNQPQHF. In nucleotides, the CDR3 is TGTGCCAGCAGTCTGGACAGAGTCAATCAGCCCCAGCATTTT.

The CDR3 DNA follows: TGCAGCGTTGAAAAGGGCCAGGGGACTGAAGCTTTCTTT. As protein: CSVEKGQGTEAFF. The rearrangement links TRBV29-1 to TRBJ1-1; a weak D match, TRBD1 (6 bases). From germline, CDR1 is SQVTM and CDR2 ANQGSEA. V was trimmed by 2 bases and J by 5 bases, leaving 12 bases between them. This CDR3 has 13 residues.

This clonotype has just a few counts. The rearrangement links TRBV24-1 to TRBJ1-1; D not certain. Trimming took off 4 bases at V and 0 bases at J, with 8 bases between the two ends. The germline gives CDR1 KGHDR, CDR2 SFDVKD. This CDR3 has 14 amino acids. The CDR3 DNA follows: TGTGCCACCAGTGAAGGCGGATTGAACACTGAAGCTTTCTTT. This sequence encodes CATSEGGLNTEAFF.

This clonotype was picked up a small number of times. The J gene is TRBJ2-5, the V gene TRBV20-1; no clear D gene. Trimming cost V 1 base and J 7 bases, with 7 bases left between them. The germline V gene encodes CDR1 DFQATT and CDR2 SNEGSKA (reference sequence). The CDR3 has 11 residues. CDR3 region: CSARGWGTQYF. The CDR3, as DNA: TGCAGTGCTAGAGGTTGGGGGACCCAGTACTTC.

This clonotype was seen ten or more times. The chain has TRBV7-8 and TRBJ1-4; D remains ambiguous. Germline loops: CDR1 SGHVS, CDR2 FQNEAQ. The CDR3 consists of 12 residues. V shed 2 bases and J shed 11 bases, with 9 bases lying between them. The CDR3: CASSLIGGKLFF. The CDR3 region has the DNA TGTGCCAGCAGCTTAATCGGAGGGAAACTGTTTTTT.

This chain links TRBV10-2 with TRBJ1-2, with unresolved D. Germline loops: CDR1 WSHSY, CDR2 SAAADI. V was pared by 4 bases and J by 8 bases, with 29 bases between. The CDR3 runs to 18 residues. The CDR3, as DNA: TGCGCCAGCAGTGCTATAACCCCCCTTGATGGGCCGGGATCGGGCTACACCTTC. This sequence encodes CASSAITPLDGPGSGYTF.

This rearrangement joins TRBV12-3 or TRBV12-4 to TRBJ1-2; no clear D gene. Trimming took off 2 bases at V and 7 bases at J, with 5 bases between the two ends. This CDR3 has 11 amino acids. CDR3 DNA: TGTGCCAGCAGTTTACTGGGTGGCTACACCTTC. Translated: CASSLLGGYTF.

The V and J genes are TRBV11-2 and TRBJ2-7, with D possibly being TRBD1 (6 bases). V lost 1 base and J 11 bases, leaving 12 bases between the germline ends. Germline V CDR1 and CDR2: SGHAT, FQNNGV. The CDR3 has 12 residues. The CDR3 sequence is CASSLGRDMEYF. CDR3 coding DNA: TGTGCCAGCAGCTTAGGTCGGGACATGGAGTACTTC.

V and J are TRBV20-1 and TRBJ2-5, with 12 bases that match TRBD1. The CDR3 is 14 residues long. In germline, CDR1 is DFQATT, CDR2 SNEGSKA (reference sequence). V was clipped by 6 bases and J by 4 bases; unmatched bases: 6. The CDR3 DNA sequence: TGCAGTGCCAAGGGACAGGGGGCTGGAGAGACCCAGTACTTC. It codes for CSAKGQGAGETQYF.

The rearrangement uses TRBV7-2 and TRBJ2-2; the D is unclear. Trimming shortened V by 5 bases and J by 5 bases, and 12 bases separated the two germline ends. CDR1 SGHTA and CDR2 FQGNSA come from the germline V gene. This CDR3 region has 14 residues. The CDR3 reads CASSQPLLTGELFF. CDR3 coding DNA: TGTGCCAGCAGCCAACCCCTGCTGACCGGGGAGCTGTTTTTT.

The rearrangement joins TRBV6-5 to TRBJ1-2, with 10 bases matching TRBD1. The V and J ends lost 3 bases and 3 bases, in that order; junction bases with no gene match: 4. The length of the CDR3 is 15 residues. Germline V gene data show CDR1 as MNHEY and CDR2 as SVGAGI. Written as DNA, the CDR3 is TGTGCCAGCAGTTATAAGGGGACAGGGGACTATGGCTACACCTTC. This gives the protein CASSYKGTGDYGYTF.

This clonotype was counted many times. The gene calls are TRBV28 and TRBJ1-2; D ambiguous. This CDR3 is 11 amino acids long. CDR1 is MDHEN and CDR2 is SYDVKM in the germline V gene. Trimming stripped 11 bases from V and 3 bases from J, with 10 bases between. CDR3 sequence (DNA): TGTGCCGTCAGGCCAGACTATGGCTACACCTTC. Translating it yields CAVRPDYGYTF.

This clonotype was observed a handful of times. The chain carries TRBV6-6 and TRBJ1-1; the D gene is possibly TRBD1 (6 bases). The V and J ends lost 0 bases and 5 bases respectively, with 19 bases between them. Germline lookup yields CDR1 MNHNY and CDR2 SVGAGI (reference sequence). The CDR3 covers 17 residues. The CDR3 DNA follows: TGTGCCAGCAGTTACTCGCGGGGCGGGGGGCTCAGGACTGAAGCTTTCTTT. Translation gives CASSYSRGGGLRTEAFF.

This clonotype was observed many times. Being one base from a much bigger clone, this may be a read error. CDR3 residues: CASSGVSGNTIYF. CDR3 nucleotides: TGTGCCAGCAGCGGGGTATCTGGAAACACCATATATTTT. The chain links TRBV7-2 to TRBJ1-3; no clear D gene. Germline V gives CDR1 SGHTA, CDR2 FQGNSA. The CDR3 consists of 13 residues. Trimming removed 5 bases at V and 1 base at J, with 6 bases between.

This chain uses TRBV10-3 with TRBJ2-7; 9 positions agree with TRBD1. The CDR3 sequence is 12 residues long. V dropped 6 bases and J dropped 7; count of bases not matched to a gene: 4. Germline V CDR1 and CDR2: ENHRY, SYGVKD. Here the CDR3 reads CAISVGQGEQYF. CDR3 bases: TGTGCCATCAGCGTTGGACAGGGGGAGCAGTACTTC.

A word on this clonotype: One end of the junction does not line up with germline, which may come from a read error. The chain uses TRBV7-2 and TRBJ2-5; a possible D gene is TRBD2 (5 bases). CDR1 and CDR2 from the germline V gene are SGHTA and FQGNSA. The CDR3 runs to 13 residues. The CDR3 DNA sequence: TGCGCCAGCAGCCAATGGACTGAAGAGACCCAGTACTTC. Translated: CASSQWTEETQYF.

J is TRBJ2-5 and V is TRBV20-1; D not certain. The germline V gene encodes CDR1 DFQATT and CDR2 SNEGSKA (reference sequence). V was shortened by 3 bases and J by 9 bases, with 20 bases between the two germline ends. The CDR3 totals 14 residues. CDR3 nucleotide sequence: TGCAGTGCTAGGGCGGTATATAGCAATCAGCCCCAGTACTTC. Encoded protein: CSARAVYSNQPQYF.

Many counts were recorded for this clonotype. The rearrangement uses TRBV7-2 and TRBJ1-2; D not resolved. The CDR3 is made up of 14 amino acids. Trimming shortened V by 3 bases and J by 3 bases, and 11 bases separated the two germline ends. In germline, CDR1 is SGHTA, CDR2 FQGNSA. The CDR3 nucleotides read TGTGCCAGCAGCTTCATCGGGCAGCACTATGGCTACACCTTC. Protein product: CASSFIGQHYGYTF. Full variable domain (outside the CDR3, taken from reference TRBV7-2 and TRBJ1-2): GAGVSQSPSNKVTEKGKDVELRCDPISGHTALYWYRQSLGQGLEFLIYFQGNSAPDKSGLPSDRFSAERTGGSVSTLTIQRTQQEDSAVYLCASSFIGQHYGYTFGSGTRLTVV.

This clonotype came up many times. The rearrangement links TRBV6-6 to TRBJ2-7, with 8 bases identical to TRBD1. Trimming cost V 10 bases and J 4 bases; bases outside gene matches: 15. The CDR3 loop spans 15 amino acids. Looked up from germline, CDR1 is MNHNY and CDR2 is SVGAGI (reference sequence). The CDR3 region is CANRAGTGVLYEQYF. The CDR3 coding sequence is TGTGCCAACAGGGCCGGGACAGGTGTACTATACGAGCAGTACTTC.

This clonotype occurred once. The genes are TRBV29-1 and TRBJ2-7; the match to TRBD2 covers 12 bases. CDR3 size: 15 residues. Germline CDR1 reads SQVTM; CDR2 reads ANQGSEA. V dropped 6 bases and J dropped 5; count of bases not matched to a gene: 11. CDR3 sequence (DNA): TGCAGCGTGAGGCCCGAGACTAGCGGGAGAGACGAGCAGTACTTC. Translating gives CSVRPETSGRDEQYF.

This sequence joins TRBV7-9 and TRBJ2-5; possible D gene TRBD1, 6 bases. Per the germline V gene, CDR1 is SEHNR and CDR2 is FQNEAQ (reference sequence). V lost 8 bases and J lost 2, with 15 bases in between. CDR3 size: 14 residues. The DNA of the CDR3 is TGTGCCAGCGCTAACCGGGACACACAAGAGACCCAGTACTTC. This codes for CASANRDTQETQYF.

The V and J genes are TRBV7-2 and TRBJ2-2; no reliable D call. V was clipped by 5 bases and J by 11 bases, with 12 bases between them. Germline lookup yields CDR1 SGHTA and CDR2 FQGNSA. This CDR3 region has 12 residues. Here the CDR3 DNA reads TGTGCCAGCAGCCAGACTCGGACCGAGCTGTTTTTT. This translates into CASSQTRTELFF.